At least ten counts were recorded for the clone carrying this T cell receptor beta chain. Its target is not known. Molecular barcoded adaptors covering alpha/delta and beta/gamma chains were used on about 390 ng RNA. From the reads, TCRdb called clonotypes with MiXCR, one entry per CDR3 protein. This table holds 40,000 to 50,000 distinct CDR3 sequences, roughly 19% found once. The CDR3 loop spans 14 amino acids. Germline V gives CDR1 SQVTM, CDR2 ANQGSEA. V lost 4 bases to trimming and J lost 6 bases; unmatched junction nucleotides: 5. This record belongs to a study of read filtering for tumor transcriptome and immune sequencing. Notes on the study in general: Sorted CD138-negative bone marrow cells were not purified T cells.

Sampling of bone marrow took place during active disease in every patient. Source material: a population of CD138-negative cells sorted from bone marrow. This chain links TRBV29-1 with TRBJ2-1, with TRBD2 identical over 11 bases. The TCR originated in a donor at least 40 years old with multiple myeloma. The CDR3 DNA reads TGCAGCGTTGGGCGGCTAGCGGGAGGCAATGAGCAGTTCTTC. This codes for CSVGRLAGGNEQFF.